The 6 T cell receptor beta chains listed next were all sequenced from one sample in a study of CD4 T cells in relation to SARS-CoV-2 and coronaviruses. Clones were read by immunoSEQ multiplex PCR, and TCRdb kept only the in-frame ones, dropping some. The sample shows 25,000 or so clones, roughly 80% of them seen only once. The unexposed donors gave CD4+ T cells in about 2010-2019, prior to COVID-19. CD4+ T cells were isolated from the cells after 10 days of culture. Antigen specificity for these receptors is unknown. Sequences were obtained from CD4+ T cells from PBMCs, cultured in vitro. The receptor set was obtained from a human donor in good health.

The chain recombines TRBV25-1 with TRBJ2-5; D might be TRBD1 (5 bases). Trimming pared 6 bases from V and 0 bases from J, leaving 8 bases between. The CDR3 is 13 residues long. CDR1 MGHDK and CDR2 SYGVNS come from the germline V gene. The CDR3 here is CASSDSYQETQYF. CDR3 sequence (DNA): TGTGCCAGCAGCGACAGCTACCAAGAGACCCAGTACTTC.

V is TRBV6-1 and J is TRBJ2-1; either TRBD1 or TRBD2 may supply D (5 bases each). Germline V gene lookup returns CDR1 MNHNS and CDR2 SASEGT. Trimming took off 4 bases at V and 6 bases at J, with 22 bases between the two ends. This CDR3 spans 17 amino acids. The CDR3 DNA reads TGTGCCAGCAGTGGACGAACGGGGCAGATCCGGGGCAATGAGCAGTTCTTC. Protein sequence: CASSGRTGQIRGNEQFF.

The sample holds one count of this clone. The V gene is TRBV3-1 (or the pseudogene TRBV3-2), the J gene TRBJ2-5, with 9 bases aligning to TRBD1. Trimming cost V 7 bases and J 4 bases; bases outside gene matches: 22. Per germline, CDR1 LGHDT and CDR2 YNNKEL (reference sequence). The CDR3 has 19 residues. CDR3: CASIKLHSGGQGMAETQYF. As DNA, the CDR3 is TGTGCCAGCATCAAACTCCACTCGGGGGGACAGGGCATGGCAGAGACCCAGTACTTC.

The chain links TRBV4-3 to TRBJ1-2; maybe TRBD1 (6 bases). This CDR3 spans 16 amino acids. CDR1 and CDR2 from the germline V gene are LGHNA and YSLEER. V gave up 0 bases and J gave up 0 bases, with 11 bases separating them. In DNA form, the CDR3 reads TGCGCCAGCAGCCAAGAGGCGGGGGCCGCTAACTATGGCTACACCTTC. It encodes CASSQEAGAANYGYTF.

The CDR3 reads CASSHHRAGRGGYTF. The DNA for the CDR3 is TGCGCCAGCAGCCATCACAGAGCCGGGCGGGGCGGCTACACCTTC. The chain uses TRBV4-3 and TRBJ1-2; TRBD1 is a possible D gene (5 bases). Trimming removed 3 bases at V and 8 bases at J, with 19 bases between. Germline V gene lookup returns CDR1 LGHNA and CDR2 YSLEER. The CDR3 has 15 residues.

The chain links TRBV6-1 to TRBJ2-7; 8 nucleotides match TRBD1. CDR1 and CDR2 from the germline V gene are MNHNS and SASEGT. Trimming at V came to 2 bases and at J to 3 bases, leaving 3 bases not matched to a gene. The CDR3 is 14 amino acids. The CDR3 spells CASSELGQGYEQYF. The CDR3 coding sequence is TGTGCCAGCAGTGAACTTGGACAGGGCTACGAGCAGTACTTC.